This is a list of T cell receptor beta chains from one sample in a study of cytomegalovirus exposure and HLA in healthy donors. Measured with immunoSEQ multiplex PCR; TCRdb has only the in-frame clones, and not every one. The sample carries roughly 100,000 clones, around 80% recorded once. The sequenced material came from PBMCs. These TCRs come from a woman between 18 and 30 years old in good health and CMV-seropositive. Each CDR3 is given with its conserved first and last residue. D genes are given only for firm matches. Clone sizes are given selectively: once, few, many, or a class where the clone is expanded.

>-|TRBV5-1|TRBD2|TRBJ2-5
CASSPKGGGTQETQYF
TGCGCCAGCAGCCCTAAGGGCGGGGGGACCCAAGAGACCCAGTACTTC
>-|TRBV29-1|TRBD1|TRBJ1-5
CSVAGGAGQPQHF
TGCAGCGTTGCAGGGGGCGCCGGTCAGCCCCAGCATTTT
>-|TRBV15|-|TRBJ1-6
CATSRDTNNSPLHF
TGTGCCACCAGCAGGGACACTAATAATTCACCCCTCCACTTT
>-|TRBV2|-|TRBJ2-7
CASSTGGDSYEQYF
TGTGCCAGCAGCACAGGGGGGGATTCCTACGAGCAGTACTTC
>-|TRBV6-1|-|TRBJ2-5
CAGEMGRQETQYF
TGTGCCGGAGAGATGGGGCGACAAGAGACCCAGTACTTC
>-|TRBV7-3|TRBD1|TRBJ1-1
CASSLSRGDTEAFF
TGTGCCAGCAGCTTAAGCAGGGGGGATACTGAAGCTTTCTTT
>-|TRBV6-1|TRBD1|TRBJ1-2
CASIPRTGVYGYTF
TGTGCCAGCATACCAAGGACAGGGGTCTATGGCTACACCTTC
>-|TRBV6-5|TRBD1|TRBJ2-7
CASSSGQGAIEYEQYF
TGTGCCAGCAGTTCGGGACAGGGGGCAATCGAGTACGAGCAGTACTTC
>-|TRBV2|TRBD2|TRBJ2-7
CASSGTSDGEQYF
TGTGCCAGCAGCGGGACTAGCGATGGCGAGCAGTACTTC
>-|TRBV28|-|TRBJ2-3
CASSLGALSTDTQYF
TGTGCCAGCAGTTTGGGGGCCCTAAGCACAGATACGCAGTATTTT
>-|TRBV6-6|TRBD1|TRBJ2-5
CASNGLTGDRAQYF
TGTGCCAGCAATGGACTTACAGGGGACCGGGCCCAGTACTTC
>-|TRBV28|TRBD2|TRBJ2-2
CASRPTSGSTGELFF
TGTGCCAGCAGACCGACTAGCGGGAGTACCGGGGAGCTGTTTTTT
>few|TRBV6-4|TRBD2|TRBJ2-3
CASSTTSGATDTQYF
TGTGCCAGCAGCACGACTAGCGGAGCAACAGATACGCAGTATTTT
>-|TRBV5-1|-|TRBJ2-5
CASSVPRDRQETQYF
TGCGCCAGCAGCGTCCCCAGGGATCGCCAAGAGACCCAGTACTTC
>-|TRBV18|TRBD1|TRBJ2-1
CASSPLGQGLGNEQFF
TGTGCCAGCTCACCACTGGGACAGGGCTTGGGCAATGAGCAGTTCTTC
>-|TRBV5-4|TRBD2|TRBJ2-3
CASSLASGGGTDTQYF
TGTGCCAGCAGCTTGGCCAGCGGGGGAGGCACAGATACGCAGTATTTT
>-|TRBV4-1|-|TRBJ2-5
CASSQEEVRGQETQYF
TGCGCCAGCAGCCAAGAGGAGGTACGCGGGCAAGAGACCCAGTACTTC
>many|TRBV27|TRBD1|TRBJ1-3
CASSPQGQGNTIYF
TGTGCCAGCAGTCCCCAGGGACAGGGGAACACCATATATTTT
>once|TRBV20-1|TRBD1|TRBJ1-2
CSARGQGVLKF
TGCAGTGCTAGAGGACAGGGAGTTTTAAAATTC
>-|TRBV18|TRBD2|TRBJ2-7
CASSPIGGKNEQYF
TGTGCCAGCTCACCGATCGGGGGGAAGAACGAGCAGTACTTC
>-|TRBV5-1|-|TRBJ1-4
CASSPQGTGDEKLFF
TGCGCCAGCAGCCCCCAAGGAACGGGAGATGAAAAACTGTTTTTT
>-|TRBV7-9|-|TRBJ2-7
CASSFGGSYEQYF
TGTGCCAGCAGCTTCGGGGGCTCCTACGAGCAGTACTTC
>-|TRBV4-1|TRBD2|TRBJ2-4
CASRFLAGANIQYF
TGCGCCAGCAGATTTCTAGCGGGAGCAAACATTCAGTACTTC
>few|TRBV4-3|-|TRBJ2-6
CASSSTDRSGANVLTF
TGCGCCAGCAGCTCGACCGACAGATCTGGGGCCAACGTCCTGACTTTC
>few|TRBV7-9|TRBD1|TRBJ1-5
CASSSTKRDRNQPQHF
TGTGCCAGCAGCTCAACTAAGAGGGACAGGAATCAGCCCCAGCATTTT
>-|TRBV10-3|TRBD1|TRBJ2-7
CAISDGTDVAEYF
TGTGCCATCAGTGACGGGACAGACGTTGCCGAGTACTTC
>-|TRBV9|-|TRBJ2-2
CASSVQGLDTGELFF
TGTGCCAGCAGCGTACAAGGTTTGGACACCGGAGAGCTGTTTTTT
>-|TRBV7-3|TRBD2|TRBJ2-1
CASSLGSGSYNEQFF
TGTGCCAGCAGCTTAGGTAGCGGGTCCTACAATGAGCAGTTCTTC